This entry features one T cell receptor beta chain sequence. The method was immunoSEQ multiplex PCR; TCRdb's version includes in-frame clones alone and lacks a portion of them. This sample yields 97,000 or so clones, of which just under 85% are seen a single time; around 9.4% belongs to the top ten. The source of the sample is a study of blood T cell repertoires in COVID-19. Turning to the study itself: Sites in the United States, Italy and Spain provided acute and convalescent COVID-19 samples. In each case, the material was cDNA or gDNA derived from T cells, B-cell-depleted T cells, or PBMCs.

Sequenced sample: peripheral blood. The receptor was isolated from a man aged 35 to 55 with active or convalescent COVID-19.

The CDR3 spells CASSLVGGQGAINSPLHF. In DNA form, the CDR3 reads TGTGCCAGCAGCTTAGTCGGGGGACAGGGGGCGATTAATTCACCCCTCCACTTT. The V gene is TRBV7-6, the J gene TRBJ1-6; 12 bases are shared with TRBD1. The J segment lost 6 bases and the V segment lost 1 base, leaving 7 bases of the junction unmatched. From germline, CDR1 is SGHVS and CDR2 FNYEAQ. The CDR3 runs 18 residues.